This is a list of T cell receptor beta chains from one sample in a study of Ad26.COV2.S vaccination and SARS-CoV-2 variants. Here immunoSEQ multiplex PCR was the method, and the copy in TCRdb shows in-frame clones only, minus some. This sample has about 470,000 clones, with around 90% found just once. Here the sequenced sample was peripheral blood, taken in a trial of Ad26.COV2.S vaccine versus placebo. The receptors originated from a person between 18 and 59 years old who received the Ad26.COV2.S COVID-19 vaccine or a placebo. Both conserved end residues are part of each CDR3. D genes are given only for firm matches. Some rows mark clone size as missing; the rest say once, few, many or name a class of expanded clone.

>TRBD2|.|TRBV28|TRBJ2-7
TGTGCCAGCAGTCGGACTAGCGGGAGGTCTAGCTCCTACGAGCAGTACTTC
CASSRTSGRSSSYEQYF
>.|.|TRBV6-2/TRBV6-3|TRBJ2-5
TGTGCCAGCAGTTCCGAGACCCAGTACTTC
CASSSETQYF
>.|.|TRBV6-2/TRBV6-3|TRBJ2-2
TGTGCCAGCAGTTACTTAAGTCCCGACACCGGGGAGCTGTTTTTT
CASSYLSPDTGELFF
>.|.|TRBV2|TRBJ1-6
TGTGCCAGCAAAAGGGACGGAAATTCACCCCTCCACTTT
CASKRDGNSPLHF
>TRBD1|.|TRBV7-2|TRBJ2-5
TGTGCCAGCAGCTTAGCCCGACAGGGAGAGACCCAGTACTTC
CASSLARQGETQYF
>.|.|TRBV27|TRBJ2-2
TGTGCCAGCAGAACAGGGACCGTCACCGGGGAGCTGTTTTTT
CASRTGTVTGELFF
>TRBD2|.|TRBV10-3|TRBJ2-3
TGTGCCATCAGAGGGACCGGGACTAGCGGGATGGCGGATACGCAGTATTTT
CAIRGTGTSGMADTQYF
>TRBD1|.|TRBV9|TRBJ1-6
TGTGCCAGCAGCTATGGGGACAGGGGTAATTCACCCCTCCACTTT
CASSYGDRGNSPLHF
>.|.|TRBV11-2|TRBJ2-2
TGTGCCAGCAGCCCGTTCACTTCACAGGGTGACGGGGAGCTGTTTTTT
CASSPFTSQGDGELFF
>.|.|TRBV3-1/TRBV3-2|TRBJ1-5
TGTGCCAGCAGCCTCCTGCCCTGGAGGGGGGCGATTCAGCCCCAGCATTTT
CASSLLPWRGAIQPQHF
>.|.|TRBV10-3|TRBJ1-5
TGTGCCGCAGGACAGACCAATCAGCCCCAGCATTTT
CAAGQTNQPQHF
>TRBD2|.|TRBV14|TRBJ2-1
TGTGCCAGCAAAAGCGGGGCGGGACTCAACTCCTACAATGAGCAGTTCTTC
CASKSGAGLNSYNEQFF
>.|once|TRBV3-1/TRBV3-2|TRBJ2-7
TGTGCCAGCAGCCAGAATCCCTACGAGCAGTACTTC
CASSQNPYEQYF
>.|.|TRBV19|TRBJ1-1
TGTGCCAGTAGTAAGAATGAAGCTTTCTTT
CASSKNEAFF
>TRBD1|.|TRBV4-3|TRBJ1-1
TGCGCCAGCAGCCAGGACAGGGTGAACACTGAAGCTTTCTTT
CASSQDRVNTEAFF
>TRBD2|.|TRBV14|TRBJ2-7
TGTGCCAGCAGCCAAGGTCTGTGGAGCGGGAGGGCCTACGAGCAGTACTTC
CASSQGLWSGRAYEQYF
>.|.|TRBV9|TRBJ2-1
TGTGCCAGCAGCGTCCAGGGGGGTAGCTCCTACAATGAGCAGTTCTTC
CASSVQGGSSYNEQFF
>.|.|TRBV29-1|TRBJ2-1
TGCAGCGCTGACTCCTACAATGAGCAGTTCTTC
CSADSYNEQFF